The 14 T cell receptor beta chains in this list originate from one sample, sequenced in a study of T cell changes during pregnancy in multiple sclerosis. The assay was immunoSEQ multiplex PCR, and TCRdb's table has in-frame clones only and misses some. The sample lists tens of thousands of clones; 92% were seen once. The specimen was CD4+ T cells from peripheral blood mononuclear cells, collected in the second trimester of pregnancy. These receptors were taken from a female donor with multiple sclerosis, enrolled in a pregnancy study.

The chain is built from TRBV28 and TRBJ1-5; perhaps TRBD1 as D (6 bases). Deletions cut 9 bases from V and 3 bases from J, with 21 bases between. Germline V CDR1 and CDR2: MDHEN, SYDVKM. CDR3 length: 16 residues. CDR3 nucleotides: TGTGCCAGTACCACAGGGTTGGCTGTAAACAATCAGCCCCAGCATTTT. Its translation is CASTTGLAVNNQPQHF.

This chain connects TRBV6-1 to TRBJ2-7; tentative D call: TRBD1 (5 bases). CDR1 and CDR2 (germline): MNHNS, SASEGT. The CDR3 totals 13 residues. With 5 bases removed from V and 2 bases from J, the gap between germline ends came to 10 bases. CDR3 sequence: CASSRQITYEQYF. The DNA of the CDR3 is TGTGCCAGCAGTCGACAGATAACCTACGAGCAGTACTTC.

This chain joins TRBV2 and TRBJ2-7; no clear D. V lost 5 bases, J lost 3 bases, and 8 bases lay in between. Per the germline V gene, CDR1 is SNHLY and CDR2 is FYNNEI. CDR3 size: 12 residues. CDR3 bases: TGTGCCAGCAGTCGCACAAACTACGAGCAGTACTTC. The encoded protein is CASSRTNYEQYF.

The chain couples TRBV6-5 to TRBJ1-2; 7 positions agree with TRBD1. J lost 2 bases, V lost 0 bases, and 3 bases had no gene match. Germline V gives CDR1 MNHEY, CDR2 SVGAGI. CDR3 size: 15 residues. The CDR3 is CASSYSSRGNYGYTF. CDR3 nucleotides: TGTGCCAGCAGTTACTCGAGCAGGGGGAACTATGGCTACACCTTC.

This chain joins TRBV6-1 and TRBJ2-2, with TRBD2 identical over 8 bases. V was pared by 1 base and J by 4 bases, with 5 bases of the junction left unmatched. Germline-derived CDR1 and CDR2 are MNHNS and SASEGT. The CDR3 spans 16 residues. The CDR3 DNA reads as TGTGCCAGCAGTGAAGTTCTAGCGGGTTTCACCGGGGAGCTGTTTTTT. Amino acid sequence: CASSEVLAGFTGELFF.

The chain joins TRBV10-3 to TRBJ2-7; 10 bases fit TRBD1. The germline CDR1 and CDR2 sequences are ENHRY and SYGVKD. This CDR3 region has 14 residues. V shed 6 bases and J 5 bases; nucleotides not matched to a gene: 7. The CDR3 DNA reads TGTGCCATCAGAACGGGACAGGGGACCGACGAGCAGTACTTC. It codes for CAIRTGQGTDEQYF.

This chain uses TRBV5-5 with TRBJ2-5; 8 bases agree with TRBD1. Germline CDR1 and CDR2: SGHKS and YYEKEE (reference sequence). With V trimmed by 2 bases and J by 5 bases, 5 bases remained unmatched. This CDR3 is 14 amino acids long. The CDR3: CASSLGRGLETQYF. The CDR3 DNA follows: TGTGCCAGCAGCTTAGGCAGGGGGCTGGAGACCCAGTACTTC.

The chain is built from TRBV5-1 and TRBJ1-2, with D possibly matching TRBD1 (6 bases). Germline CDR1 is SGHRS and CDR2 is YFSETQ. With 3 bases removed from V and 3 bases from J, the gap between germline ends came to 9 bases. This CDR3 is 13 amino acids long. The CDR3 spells CASSSDRHYGYTF. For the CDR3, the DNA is TGCGCCAGCAGCTCTGACAGGCACTATGGCTACACCTTC.

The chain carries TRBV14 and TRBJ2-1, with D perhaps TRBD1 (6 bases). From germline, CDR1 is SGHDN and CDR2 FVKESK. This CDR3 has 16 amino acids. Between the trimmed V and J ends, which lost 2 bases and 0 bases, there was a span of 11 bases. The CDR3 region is CASSQQQGYSYNEQFF. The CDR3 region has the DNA TGTGCCAGCAGCCAACAACAGGGTTACTCCTACAATGAGCAGTTCTTC.

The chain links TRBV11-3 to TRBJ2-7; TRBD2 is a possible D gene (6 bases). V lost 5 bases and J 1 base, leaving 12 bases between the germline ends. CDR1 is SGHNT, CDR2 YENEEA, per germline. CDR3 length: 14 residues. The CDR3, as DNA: TGTGCCAGCAGCCCGGGACTGGGGTCCTACGAGCAGTACTTC. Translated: CASSPGLGSYEQYF.

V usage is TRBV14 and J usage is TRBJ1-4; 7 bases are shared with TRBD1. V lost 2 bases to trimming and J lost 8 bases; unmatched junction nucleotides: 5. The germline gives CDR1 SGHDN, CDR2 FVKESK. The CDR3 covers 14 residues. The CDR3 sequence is CASSQPDRREKLFF. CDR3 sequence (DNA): TGTGCCAGCAGCCAACCGGACAGGCGCGAAAAACTGTTTTTT.

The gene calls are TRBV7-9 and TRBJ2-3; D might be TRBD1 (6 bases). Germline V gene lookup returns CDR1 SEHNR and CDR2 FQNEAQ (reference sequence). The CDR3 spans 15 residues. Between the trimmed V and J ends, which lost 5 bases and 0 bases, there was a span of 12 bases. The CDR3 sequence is CASSTQGSSTDTQYF. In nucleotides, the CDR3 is TGTGCCAGCAGCACTCAGGGGTCTAGCACAGATACGCAGTATTTT.

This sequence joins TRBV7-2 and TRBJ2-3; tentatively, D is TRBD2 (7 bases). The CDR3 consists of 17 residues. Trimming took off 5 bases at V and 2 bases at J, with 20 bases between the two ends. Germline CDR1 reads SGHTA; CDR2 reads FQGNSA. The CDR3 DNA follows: TGTGCCAGCAGCCACCCTAGGGGGGGGACTAACACAGATACGCAGTATTTT. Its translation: CASSHPRGGTNTDTQYF.

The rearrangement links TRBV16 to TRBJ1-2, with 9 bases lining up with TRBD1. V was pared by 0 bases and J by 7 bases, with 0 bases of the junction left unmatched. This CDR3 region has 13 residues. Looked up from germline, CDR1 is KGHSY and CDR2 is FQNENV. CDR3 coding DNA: TGTGCCAGCAGCCAATCGACAGGGGGTGGCTACACCTTC. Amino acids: CASSQSTGGGYTF.